The next 13 T cell receptor beta chains were all read from a single sample in a study of T cells in Graves' hyperthyroidism and ophthalmopathy. RNA transcripts gave rise to amplified TCR beta CDR3 regions. The HTBI primer set drove a first-round RT-PCR of the TCR CDR3. TCRdb re-derived calls from the multiplex PCR reads in MiXCR, one entry per CDR3 protein. The sample has some 700,000 distinct CDR3 sequences, approximately 15% seen once. Input material: blood. The receptors were sampled from a man between 50 and 59 years old with Graves' hyperthyroidism.

This clonotype was recorded at least ten times. V gene TRBV20-1 combines with J gene TRBJ2-5; TRBD2 matches 10 bases. The germline CDR1 and CDR2 sequences are DFQATT and SNEGSKA (reference sequence). The CDR3 extends over 14 amino acids. Trimming at V came to 6 bases and at J to 4 bases, leaving 8 bases not matched to a gene. The chain's CDR3 is CSARPSGRGETQYF. The CDR3 DNA follows: TGCAGTGCCCGCCCTAGCGGGAGAGGAGAGACCCAGTACTTC.

The chain recombines TRBV7-2 with TRBJ2-3; 7 nucleotides line up with TRBD2. This CDR3 comprises 19 residues. J was trimmed by 0 bases and V by 5 bases; bases with no gene match: 17. From germline, CDR1 is SGHTA and CDR2 FQGNSA. The CDR3 loop is CASSQDGENSGGSTDTQYF. The CDR3 bases are TGTGCCAGCAGCCAGGATGGCGAAAATTCCGGGGGGAGCACAGATACGCAGTATTTT. Filled out from reference TRBV7-2 and TRBJ2-3, the complete variable domain reads GAGVSQSPSNKVTEKGKDVELRCDPISGHTALYWYRQSLGQGLEFLIYFQGNSAPDKSGLPSDRFSAERTGGSVSTLTIQRTQQEDSAVYLCASSQDGENSGGSTDTQYFGPGTRLTVL.

This clonotype was picked up many times. The genes are TRBV10-3 and TRBJ2-2; TRBD2 matches at 8 bases. Germline V gene lookup returns CDR1 ENHRY and CDR2 SYGVKD. CDR3 size: 16 residues. J lost 4 bases, V lost 1 base, and 5 bases had no gene match. CDR3 protein: CAISELTSVGTGELFF. Written as DNA, the CDR3 is TGTGCCATCAGTGAGTTGACTAGCGTAGGCACCGGGGAGCTGTTTTTT.

This clonotype appeared many times. The chain uses TRBV11-2 and TRBJ2-1; a weak D match, TRBD2 (7 bases). V gave up 0 bases and J gave up 8 bases, with 23 bases separating them. Germline V gene lookup returns CDR1 SGHAT and CDR2 FQNNGV. There are 18 residues in the CDR3. As DNA, the CDR3 is TGTGCCAGCAGCTTAGAAGTGCTAGCGGACAGCGCTGGGGATGAGCAGTTCTTC. Translation: CASSLEVLADSAGDEQFF.

The rearrangement links TRBV12-3 or TRBV12-4 to TRBJ2-1; weak D call: TRBD1 (5 bases). V gave up 4 bases and J gave up 3 bases, with 10 bases separating them. The CDR3 consists of 14 residues. The CDR3: CASSSRQSYNEQFF. As DNA, the CDR3 is TGTGCCAGCAGTTCCAGACAGAGCTACAATGAGCAGTTCTTC.

The chain employs TRBV6-1 and TRBJ1-6; possible D gene TRBD1, 6 bases. Deletions cut 5 bases from V and 0 bases from J, with 17 bases between. The CDR3 runs 18 residues. Looked up from germline, CDR1 is MNHNS and CDR2 is SASEGT. For the CDR3, the DNA is TGTGCCAGCAGTATGGACAGCCCTACGAGCTCCTATAATTCACCCCTCCACTTT. Translating gives CASSMDSPTSSYNSPLHF.

The chain uses TRBV7-9 and TRBJ1-2, with 10 bases lining up with TRBD1. The CDR3 contains 15 residues. Germline loops: CDR1 SEHNR, CDR2 FQNEAQ (reference sequence). Trimming at V came to 2 bases and at J to 8 bases, leaving 8 bases not matched to a gene. This CDR3 reads CASSLSGTGAWGYTF. CDR3 in DNA: TGTGCCAGCAGCTTAAGCGGGACAGGGGCATGGGGCTACACCTTC.

This clonotype was counted many times. This chain uses TRBV13 with TRBJ1-2, with D possibly being TRBD1 (6 bases). The CDR3 is made up of 15 amino acids. Germline V gene data show CDR1 as PRHDT and CDR2 as FYEKMQ (reference sequence). Between the trimmed V and J ends, which lost 5 bases and 6 bases, there was a span of 19 bases. CDR3 region: CASSQGRGRRDGYTF. The CDR3 DNA is TGTGCCAGCAGCCAGGGTCGGGGGCGAAGGGATGGCTACACCTTC.

This clonotype was counted only a few times. The chain is built from TRBV2 and TRBJ2-1; 8 bases fit TRBD2. The CDR3 runs to 14 residues. Germline V gene sequence: CDR1 SNHLY, CDR2 FYNNEI. V was clipped by 7 bases and J by 6 bases; unmatched bases: 8. CDR3 coding DNA: TGTGCCAGCAAAACCACTAGCGGCGCCAATGAGCAGTTCTTC. Translating gives CASKTTSGANEQFF.

This clonotype was seen many times. The chain couples TRBV11-2 to TRBJ2-2; TRBD2 is a possible D gene (6 bases). The CDR3 is made up of 16 amino acids. From germline, CDR1 is SGHAT and CDR2 FQNNGV. The V end was cut by 5 bases, the J end by 4 bases, with 17 bases between. The CDR3 protein is CASSHPYGGGTGELFF. The CDR3 region has the DNA TGTGCCAGCAGCCATCCTTACGGGGGAGGCACCGGGGAGCTGTTTTTT.

In the case of this clonotype: A much more abundant neighbour one base away suggests this may be a read error. V usage is TRBV2 and J usage is TRBJ2-2; 9 nucleotides line up with TRBD2. Germline V gives CDR1 SNHLY, CDR2 FYNNEI. The junction had 4 bases not matched to a gene; V was cut back by 6 bases and J by 5 bases. There are 14 residues in the CDR3. CDR3 sequence (DNA): TGTGCCAGCAGGCCGGGACTAGCAACCGGGGAGCTGTTTTTT. Its protein is CASRPGLATGELFF. Supplemented by reference TRBV2 and TRBJ2-2, the full variable domain reads EPEVTQTPSHQVTQMGQEVILRCVPISNHLYFYWYRQILGQKVEFLVSFYNNEISEKSEIFDDQFSVERPDGSNFTLKIRSTKLEDSAMYFCASRPGLATGELFFGEGSRLTVL.

The chain links TRBV5-6 to TRBJ2-5; D is unclear. Germline lookup yields CDR1 SGHDT and CDR2 YYEEEE. V lost 1 base and J 12 bases, leaving 16 bases between the germline ends. CDR3 size: 13 residues. The DNA of the CDR3 is TGTGCCAGCAGCTTGTTCGTCAAATCGACGGAGTACTTC. This codes for CASSLFVKSTEYF.

With respect to this clonotype: This clone may be a read error of a much larger clone one base away. V is TRBV15 and J is TRBJ2-3, with D possibly being TRBD1 (6 bases). The CDR3 sequence is 16 residues long. Germline loops: CDR1 LNHNV, CDR2 YYDKDF (reference sequence). DNA of the CDR3: TGTGCCACCAGCAGGGGGGACACGAAAAACACAGATACGCGGTATTTT. Protein: CATSRGDTKNTDTRYF. The variable domain in full, with the rest retrieved from reference TRBV15 and TRBJ2-3, is DAMVIQNPRYQVTQFGKPVTLSCSQTLNHNVMYWYQQKSSQAPKLLFHYYDKDFNNEADTPDNFQSRRPNTSFCFLDIRSPGLGDTAMYLCATSRGDTKNTDTRYFGPGTRLTVL.